The source of this TCR beta chain is a study of T cells after yellow fever vaccination. Study-level results: In post-booster samples, most primary-vaccination clones reappeared (about 95% CD4, about 91% CD8). Abundant contaminating clonotypes from the bulk population could appear in FACS-sorted repertoires. The secondary response was weaker but peaked faster, day 5 versus 15.

A remark on this clonotype: Its antigen is unidentified.

In TCRdb, the 5' RACE reads were re-called with MiXCR into one record per CDR3 protein. In the table there are roughly 120,000 distinct CDR3 sequences, 6.5% to 9% of which are singletons. Per germline, CDR1 SGHNT and CDR2 YYREEE (reference sequence). The CDR3 runs 16 residues. Germline trimming cut 4 bases from V and 0 bases from J; bases unmatched to any gene: 9. V is TRBV5-4 and J is TRBJ2-7; 8 nucleotides agree with TRBD1. The clonotype was recovered from a man aged 18 to 35 who received the YFV17D yellow fever vaccine. Sample: CD4+ T cells sorted from PBMCs, taken approximately 40 days after the first yellow fever vaccination. The CDR3 region is CASSRGTGGNSYEQYF. In nucleotides, the CDR3 is TGTGCCAGCAGCCGAGGAACAGGGGGAAACTCCTACGAGCAGTACTTC. Together with reference TRBV5-4 and TRBJ2-7, the CDR3 gives the full variable domain: ETGVTQSPTHLIKTRGQQVTLRCSSQSGHNTVSWYQQALGQGPQFIFQYYREEENGRGNFPPRFSGLQFPNYSSELNVNALELDDSALYLCASSRGTGGNSYEQYFGPGTRLTVT.